This TCR beta chain was sequenced for a study of T cell repertoires in cytomegalovirus infection. In the study overall: Indicated by public TCR beta signatures were CMV infection and matching HLA type.

TCRdb passed the reads through MiXCR, listing each CDR3 protein once. The sample contains about 220,000 distinct CDR3 sequences, 30% to 45% of which appear only once. The study, taken as a whole, reports: There were HLA-C-restricted CMV-specific TCR beta clonotypes dominating the ex vivo response. Cumulative frequency (of public TCR beta family members) identified carriers of CMV plus the relevant HLA.

CDR3 length: 15 residues. The V gene's germline CDR1 is SGHNT and CDR2 YENEEA. The germline V and J ends were trimmed by 5 bases and 5 bases, with 18 bases remaining between them. This clonotype has more than one count but fewer than ten. The antigen remains undetermined. The rearrangement links TRBV11-3 to TRBJ2-5; TRBD1 is a possible D gene (6 bases). This receptor was identified in a human donor in good health (CMV status not recorded). Some clones in this sample may be carry-over from other donors' samples. This material consisted of CD8+ T cells from cultured PBMCs, taken from culture after CMV antigen stimulation. For the CDR3, the DNA is TGTGCCAGCAGCGTACACCAGGGGCCGGGGGAGACCCAGTACTTC. Translation: CASSVHQGPGETQYF.